Listed below are T cell receptor beta chains from one sample, sequenced in a study of response to subunit inactivated influenza vaccine. MiXCR was run by TCRdb on the RT-PCR reads, yielding one entry per CDR3 protein. The table has about 310,000 distinct CDR3 sequences, 21% seen once. Sequences were derived from PBMCs from blood, sampled approximately 20 months after vaccination. All receptors come from a man aged 50 to 69 who received an inactivated influenza vaccine. Both conserved end residues are part of each CDR3. D genes are given only for firm matches. Clone size is shown for a subset of rows, as once, few, many or a class of expanded clone.

V gene	D gene	clone size	J gene	CDR3 protein	CDR3 DNA
TRBV20-1	-	many	TRBJ1-2	CSARDFGGPNYGYTF	TGCAGTGCTAGAGATTTCGGGGGCCCTAACTATGGCTACACCTTC
TRBV6-2/TRBV6-3	TRBD2	-	TRBJ2-1	CASSRSGGLYNEQFF	TGTGCCAGCAGTCGTAGCGGGGGCCTTTACAATGAGCAGTTCTTC
TRBV10-2	-	-	TRBJ1-1	CASSVGGETEAFF	TGCGCCAGCAGTGTGGGGGGTGAAACTGAAGCTTTCTTT
TRBV15	-	-	TRBJ1-5	CATSSRGNSNQPQHF	TGTGCCACCAGCAGTAGGGGGAATAGCAATCAGCCCCAGCATTTT
TRBV4-1	-	many	TRBJ1-5	CASSQDHGNQPQHF	TGCGCCAGCAGCCAAGATCACGGAAACCAGCCCCAGCATTTT
TRBV4-3	-	-	TRBJ2-3	CASSPGGGVGTQYF	TGCGCCAGCAGCCCTGGAGGGGGGGTCGGAACGCAGTATTTT
TRBV6-2/TRBV6-3	-	-	TRBJ1-3	CASSTHRVEAANTIYF	TGTGCCAGCAGTACCCACAGGGTTGAGGCTGCAAACACCATATATTTT
TRBV6-2/TRBV6-3	-	few	TRBJ1-3	CATRSGTLSSGNTIYF	TGTGCCACCAGGTCTGGGACTCTAAGCTCTGGAAACACCATATATTTT
TRBV28	-	-	TRBJ2-7	CASSFTPYEQYF	TGTGCCAGCAGTTTTACCCCCTACGAGCAGTACTTC
TRBV28	-	many	TRBJ2-5	CASSPAGAASQETQYF	TGTGCCAGCAGCCCGGCAGGGGCTGCCTCTCAAGAGACCCAGTACTTC
TRBV3-1	TRBD1	-	TRBJ2-2	CASSQPGGNTGELFF	TGTGCCAGCAGCCAACCAGGGGGTAACACCGGGGAGCTGTTTTTT
TRBV12-3/TRBV12-4	-	few	TRBJ2-4	CASSLFANIQYF	TGTGCCAGCAGTTTATTCGCTAACATTCAGTACTTC
TRBV9	-	few	TRBJ2-3	CASSVGTDTQYF	TGTGCCAGCAGCGTAGGAACAGATACGCAGTATTTT